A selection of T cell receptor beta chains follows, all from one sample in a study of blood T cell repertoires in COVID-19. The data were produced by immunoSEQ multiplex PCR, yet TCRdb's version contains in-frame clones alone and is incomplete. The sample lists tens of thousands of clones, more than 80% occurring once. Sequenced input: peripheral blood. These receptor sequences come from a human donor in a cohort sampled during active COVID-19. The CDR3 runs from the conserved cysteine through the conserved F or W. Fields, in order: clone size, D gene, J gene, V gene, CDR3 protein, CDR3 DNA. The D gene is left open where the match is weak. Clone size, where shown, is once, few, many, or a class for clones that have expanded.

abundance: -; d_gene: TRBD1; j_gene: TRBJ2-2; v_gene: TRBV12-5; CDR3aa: CASGAGTGYAGELFF; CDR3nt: TGTGCTAGTGGAGCCGGGACAGGGTATGCCGGGGAGCTGTTTTTT
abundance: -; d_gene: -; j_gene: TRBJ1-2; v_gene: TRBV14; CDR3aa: CASSPMQGRGYGYTF; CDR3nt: TGTGCCAGCAGCCCCATGCAGGGCAGGGGCTATGGCTACACCTTC
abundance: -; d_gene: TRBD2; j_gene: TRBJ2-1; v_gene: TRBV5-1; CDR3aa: CASSSTIAGGGYNEQFF; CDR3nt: TGCGCCAGCAGCTCGACAATAGCGGGGGGAGGTTACAATGAGCAGTTCTTC
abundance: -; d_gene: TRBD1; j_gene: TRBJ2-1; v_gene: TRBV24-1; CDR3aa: CATGEQGAEQFF; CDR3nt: TGTGCCACCGGCGAACAGGGGGCTGAGCAGTTCTTC
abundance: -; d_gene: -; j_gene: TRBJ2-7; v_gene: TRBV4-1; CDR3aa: CASSQDRAGEWHF; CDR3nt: TGCGCCAGCAGCCAAGATAGGGCAGGGGAGTGGCACTTC
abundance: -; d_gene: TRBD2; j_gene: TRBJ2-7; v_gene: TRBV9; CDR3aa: CASSALAGGSSYEQYF; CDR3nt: TGTGCCAGCAGCGCCCTAGCGGGGGGGAGCTCCTACGAGCAGTACTTC
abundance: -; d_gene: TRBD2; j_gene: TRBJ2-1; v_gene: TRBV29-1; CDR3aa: CSVGPASGGSDNEQFF; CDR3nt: TGCAGCGTTGGCCCGGCCAGCGGGGGGTCGGACAATGAGCAGTTCTTC
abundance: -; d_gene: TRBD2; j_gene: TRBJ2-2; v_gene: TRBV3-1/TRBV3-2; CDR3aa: CASRAGGPLTGELFF; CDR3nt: TGTGCCAGCAGAGCGGGGGGGCCTCTCACCGGGGAGCTGTTTTTT
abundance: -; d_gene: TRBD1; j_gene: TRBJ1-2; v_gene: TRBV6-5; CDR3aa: CASSYSQGAYYGYTF; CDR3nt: TGTGCCAGCAGTTACAGTCAGGGGGCGTACTATGGCTACACCTTC
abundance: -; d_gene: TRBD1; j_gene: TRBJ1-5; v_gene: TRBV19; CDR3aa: CASSTRGHQPQHF; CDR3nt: TGTGCCAGTAGTACCAGGGGGCATCAGCCCCAGCATTTT
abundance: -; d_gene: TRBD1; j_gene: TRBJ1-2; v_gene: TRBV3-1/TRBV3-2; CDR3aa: CASSQGTGDYGYTF; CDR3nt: TGTGCCAGCAGCCAAGGGACAGGGGACTATGGCTACACCTTC
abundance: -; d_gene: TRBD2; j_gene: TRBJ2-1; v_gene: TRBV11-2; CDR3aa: CASSLGAGGRDEQFF; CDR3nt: TGTGCCAGCAGCTTGGGTGCGGGGGGCAGGGATGAGCAGTTCTTC
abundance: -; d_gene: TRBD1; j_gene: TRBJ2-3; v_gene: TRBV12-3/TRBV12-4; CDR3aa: CASRLTGSDTQYF; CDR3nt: TGTGCCAGCAGATTGACAGGGTCCGATACGCAGTATTTT
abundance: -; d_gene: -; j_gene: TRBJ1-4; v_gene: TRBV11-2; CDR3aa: CASSLDRPPYGKLFF; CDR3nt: TGTGCCAGCAGCCTCGACAGGCCCCCTTATGGAAAACTGTTTTTT
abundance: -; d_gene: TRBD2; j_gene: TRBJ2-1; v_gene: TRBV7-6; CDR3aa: CASSPGGVNEQFF; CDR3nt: TGTGCCAGCAGCCCCGGGGGGGTCAATGAGCAGTTCTTC
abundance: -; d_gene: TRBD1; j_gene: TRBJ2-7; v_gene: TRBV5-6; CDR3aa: CASSSEDRLQYF; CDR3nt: TGTGCCAGCAGCTCCGAGGACAGGCTGCAGTACTTC
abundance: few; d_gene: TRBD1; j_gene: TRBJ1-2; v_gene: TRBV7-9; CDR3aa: CASSLTGPYGYTF; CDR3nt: TGTGCCAGCAGCCTGACAGGGCCCTATGGCTACACCTTC
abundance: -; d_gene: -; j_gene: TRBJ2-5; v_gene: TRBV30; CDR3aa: CAWQNGGYQETQYF; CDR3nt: TGTGCCTGGCAGAACGGGGGTTACCAAGAGACCCAGTACTTC
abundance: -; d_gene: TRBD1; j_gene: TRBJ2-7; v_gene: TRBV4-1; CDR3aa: CASSQGSRDRAYEQYF; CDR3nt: TGCGCCAGCAGCCAAGGGTCTCGGGACAGGGCCTACGAGCAGTACTTC
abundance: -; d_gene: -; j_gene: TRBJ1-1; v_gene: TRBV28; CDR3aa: CASKLPGTEAFF; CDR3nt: TGTGCCAGCAAGCTGCCCGGGACTGAAGCTTTCTTT
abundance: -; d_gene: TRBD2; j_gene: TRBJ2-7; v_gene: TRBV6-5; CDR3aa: CASSSGSSDYEQYF; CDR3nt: TGTGCCAGCAGCAGCGGGAGCTCCGACTACGAGCAGTACTTC
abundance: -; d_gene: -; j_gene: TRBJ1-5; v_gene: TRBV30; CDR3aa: CAWSRQNSNQPQHF; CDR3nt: TGTGCCTGGAGTCGACAAAATAGCAATCAGCCCCAGCATTTT
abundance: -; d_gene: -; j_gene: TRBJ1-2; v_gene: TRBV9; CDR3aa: CASSTNPERDTYGYTF; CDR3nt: TGTGCCAGCAGCACTAACCCGGAGAGGGACACATATGGCTACACCTTC
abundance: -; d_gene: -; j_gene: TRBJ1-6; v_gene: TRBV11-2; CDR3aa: CASSLGWAVNSPLHF; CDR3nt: TGTGCCAGCAGCTTAGGGTGGGCAGTGAATTCACCCCTCCACTTT
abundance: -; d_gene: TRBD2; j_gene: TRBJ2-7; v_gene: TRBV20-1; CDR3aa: CSASSGGLYEQYF; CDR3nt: TGCAGTGCTAGTAGCGGGGGCTTGTACGAGCAGTACTTC
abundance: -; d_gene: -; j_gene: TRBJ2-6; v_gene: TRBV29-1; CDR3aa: CSVEDLPGEGGSGANVLTF; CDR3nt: TGCAGCGTTGAAGACCTACCGGGGGAGGGGGGATCTGGGGCCAACGTCCTGACTTTC